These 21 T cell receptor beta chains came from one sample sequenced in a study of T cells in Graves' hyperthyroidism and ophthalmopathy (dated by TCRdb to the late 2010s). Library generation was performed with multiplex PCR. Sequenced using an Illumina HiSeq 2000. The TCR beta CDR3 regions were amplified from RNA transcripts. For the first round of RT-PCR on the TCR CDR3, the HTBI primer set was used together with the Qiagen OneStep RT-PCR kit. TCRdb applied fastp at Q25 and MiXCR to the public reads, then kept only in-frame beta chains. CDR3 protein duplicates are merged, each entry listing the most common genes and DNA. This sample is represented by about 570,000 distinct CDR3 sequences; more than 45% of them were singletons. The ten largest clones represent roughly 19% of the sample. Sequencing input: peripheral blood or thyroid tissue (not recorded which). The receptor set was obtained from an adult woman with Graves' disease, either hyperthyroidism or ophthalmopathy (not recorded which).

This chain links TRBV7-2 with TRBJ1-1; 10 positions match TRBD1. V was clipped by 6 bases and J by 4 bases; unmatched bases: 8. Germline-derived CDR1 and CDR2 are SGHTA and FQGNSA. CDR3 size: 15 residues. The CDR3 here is CASRRYGTGATEAFF. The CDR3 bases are TGTGCCAGCAGGCGATACGGGACAGGGGCCACTGAAGCTTTCTTT.

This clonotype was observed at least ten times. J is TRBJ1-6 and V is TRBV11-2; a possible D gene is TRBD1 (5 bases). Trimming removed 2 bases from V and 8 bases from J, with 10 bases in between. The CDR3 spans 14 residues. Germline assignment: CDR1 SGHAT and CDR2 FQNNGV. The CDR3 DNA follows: TGTGCCAGCAGCTTATTGGTGGGGGATTCACCCCTCCACTTT. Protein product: CASSLLVGDSPLHF.

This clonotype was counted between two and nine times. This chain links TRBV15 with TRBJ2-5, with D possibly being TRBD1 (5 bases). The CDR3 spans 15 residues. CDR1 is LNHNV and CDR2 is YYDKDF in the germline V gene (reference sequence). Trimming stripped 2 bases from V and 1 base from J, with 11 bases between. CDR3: CATSRLRQLQETQYF. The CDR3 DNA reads TGTGCCACCAGCAGATTGAGACAGCTCCAAGAGACCCAGTACTTC.

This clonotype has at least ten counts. The CDR3 sequence is CASKAGELFF. In nucleotides, the CDR3 is TGTGCCAGTAAAGCCGGGGAGCTGTTTTTT. The chain carries TRBV19 and TRBJ2-2; D remains ambiguous. This CDR3 comprises 10 residues. Germline V gene lookup returns CDR1 LNHDA and CDR2 SQIVND (reference sequence). Trimming removed 7 bases at V and 6 bases at J, with 3 bases between.

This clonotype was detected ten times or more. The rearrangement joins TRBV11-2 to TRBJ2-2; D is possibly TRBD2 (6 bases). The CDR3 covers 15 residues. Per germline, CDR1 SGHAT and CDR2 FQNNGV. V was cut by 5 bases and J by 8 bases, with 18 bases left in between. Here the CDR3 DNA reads TGTGCCAGCAGCCAAATGGGAGGTGAACGGGGGGAGCTGTTTTTT. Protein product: CASSQMGGERGELFF.

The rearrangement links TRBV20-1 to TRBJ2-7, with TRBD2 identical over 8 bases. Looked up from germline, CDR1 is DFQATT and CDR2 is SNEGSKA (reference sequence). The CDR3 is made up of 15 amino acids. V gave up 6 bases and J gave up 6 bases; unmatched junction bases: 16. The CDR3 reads CSATSEGTRAVEQYF. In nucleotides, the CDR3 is TGCAGTGCCACCAGTGAGGGGACTAGAGCTGTCGAGCAGTACTTC.

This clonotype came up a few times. CDR3 protein: CASSLQQYF. The CDR3 nucleotides read TGTGCCAGCAGCTTGCAACAGTATTTT. The genes are TRBV7-2 and TRBJ1-5; no definite D call. Near its end, the DNA agrees better with TRBJ2-3, so the J call may be wrong. CDR3 length equals 9 residues. The V gene's germline CDR1 is SGHTA and CDR2 FQGNSA.

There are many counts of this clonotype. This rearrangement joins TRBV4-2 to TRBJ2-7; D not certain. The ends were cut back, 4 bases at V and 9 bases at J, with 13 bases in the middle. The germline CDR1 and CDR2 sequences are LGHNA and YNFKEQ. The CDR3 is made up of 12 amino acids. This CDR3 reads CASSPVGTAQYF. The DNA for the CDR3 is TGTGCCAGCAGCCCAGTGGGTACGGCGCAGTACTTC.

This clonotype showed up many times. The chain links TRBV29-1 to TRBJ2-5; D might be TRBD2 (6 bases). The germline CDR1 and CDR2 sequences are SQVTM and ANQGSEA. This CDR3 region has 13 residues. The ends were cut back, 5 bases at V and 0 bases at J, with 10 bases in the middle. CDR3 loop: CSVRGIYQETQYF. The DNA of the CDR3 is TGCAGCGTTCGGGGGATCTACCAAGAGACCCAGTACTTC.

Written as DNA, the CDR3 is TGTGCCACCAGCAGAGGGACAGCAACCTACGAGCAGTACTTC. Translated, it gives CATSRGTATYEQYF. The chain recombines TRBV15 with TRBJ2-7; weak D call: TRBD1 (6 bases). Germline assignment: CDR1 LNHNV and CDR2 YYDKDF (reference sequence). This CDR3 region has 14 residues. V dropped 1 base and J dropped 2 bases, with 9 bases sitting between them.

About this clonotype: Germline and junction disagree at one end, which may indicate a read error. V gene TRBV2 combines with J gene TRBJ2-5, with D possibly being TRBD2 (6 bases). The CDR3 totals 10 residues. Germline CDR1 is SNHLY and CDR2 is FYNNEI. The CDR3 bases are TGTGCCAGCAACCGACTAGTAACGGACTTC. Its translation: CASNRLVTDF.

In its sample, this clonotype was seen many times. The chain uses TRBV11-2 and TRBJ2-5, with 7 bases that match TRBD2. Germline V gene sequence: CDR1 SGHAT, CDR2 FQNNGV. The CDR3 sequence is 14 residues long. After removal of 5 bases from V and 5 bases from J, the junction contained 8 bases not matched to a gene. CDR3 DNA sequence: TGTGCCAGCAGCCCCTTAGCGGGCGAGGAGACCCAGTACTTC. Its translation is CASSPLAGEETQYF.

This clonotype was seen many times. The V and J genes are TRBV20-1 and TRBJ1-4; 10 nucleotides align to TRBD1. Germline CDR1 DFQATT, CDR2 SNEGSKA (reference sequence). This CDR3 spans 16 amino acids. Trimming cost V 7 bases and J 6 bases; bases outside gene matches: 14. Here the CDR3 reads CSVPQTGGSLDEKLFF. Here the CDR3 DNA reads TGCAGTGTTCCCCAGACAGGGGGCTCATTGGATGAAAAACTGTTTTTT.

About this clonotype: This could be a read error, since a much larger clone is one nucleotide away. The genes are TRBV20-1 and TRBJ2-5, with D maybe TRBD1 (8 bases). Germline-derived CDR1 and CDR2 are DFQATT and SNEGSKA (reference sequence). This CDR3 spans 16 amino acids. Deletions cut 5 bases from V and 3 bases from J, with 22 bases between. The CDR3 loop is CSACDPTGEGEETQYF. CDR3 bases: TGCAGTGCTTGCGACCCGACAGGGGAGGGGGAAGAGACCCAGTACTTC.

DNA for the CDR3: TGCAGTGCAAACGGGGTTGGGAACACCATATATTTT. This gives the protein CSANGVGNTIYF. This chain uses TRBV20-1 with TRBJ1-3; D is ambiguous. Deletions cut 6 bases from V and 7 bases from J, with 13 bases between. The V gene's germline CDR1 is DFQATT and CDR2 SNEGSKA (reference sequence). This CDR3 has 12 residues.

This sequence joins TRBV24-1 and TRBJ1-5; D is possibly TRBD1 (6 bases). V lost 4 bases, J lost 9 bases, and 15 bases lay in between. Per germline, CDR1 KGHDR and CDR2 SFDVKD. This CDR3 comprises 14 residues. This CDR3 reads CATSDLGGTGPQHF. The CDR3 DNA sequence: TGTGCCACCAGTGACCTAGGGGGTACTGGGCCCCAGCATTTT.

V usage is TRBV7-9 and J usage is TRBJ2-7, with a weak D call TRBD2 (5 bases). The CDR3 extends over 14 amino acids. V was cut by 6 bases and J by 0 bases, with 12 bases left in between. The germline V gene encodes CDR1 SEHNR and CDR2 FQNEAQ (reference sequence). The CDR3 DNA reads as TGTGCCAGCAGTTCGACCGGGGTCTCCTACGAGCAGTACTTC. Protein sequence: CASSSTGVSYEQYF. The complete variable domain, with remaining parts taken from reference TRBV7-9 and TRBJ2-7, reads DTGVSQNPRHKITKRGQNVTFRCDPISEHNRLYWYRQTLGQGPEFLTYFQNEAQLEKSRLLSDRFSAERPKGSFSTLEIQRTEQGDSAMYLCASSSTGVSYEQYFGPGTRLTVT.

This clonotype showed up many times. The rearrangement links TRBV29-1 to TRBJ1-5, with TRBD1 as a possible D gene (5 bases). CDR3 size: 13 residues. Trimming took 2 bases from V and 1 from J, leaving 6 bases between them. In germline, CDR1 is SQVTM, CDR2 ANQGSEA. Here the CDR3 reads CSVEWDSNQPQHF. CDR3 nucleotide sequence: TGCAGCGTTGAATGGGACAGCAATCAGCCCCAGCATTTT.

CDR3 in amino acids: CALNGAGMTPLHF. The DNA of the CDR3 is TGTGCCCTCAACGGGGCAGGGATGACACCCCTCCACTTT. The chain has TRBV30 and TRBJ1-6; possible D gene TRBD1, 5 bases. Germline assignment: CDR1 GTSNPN and CDR2 SVGIG (reference sequence). The CDR3 spans 13 residues. V was shortened by 8 bases and J by 11 bases, with 19 bases between the two germline ends. The full variable domain, in which reference TRBV30 and TRBJ1-6 provide the parts outside the CDR3, is SQTIHQWPATLVQPVGSPLSLECTVEGTSNPNLYWYRQAAGRGLQLLFYSVGIGQISSEVPQNLSASRPQDRQFILSSKKLLLSDSGFYLCALNGAGMTPLHFGNGTRLTVT.

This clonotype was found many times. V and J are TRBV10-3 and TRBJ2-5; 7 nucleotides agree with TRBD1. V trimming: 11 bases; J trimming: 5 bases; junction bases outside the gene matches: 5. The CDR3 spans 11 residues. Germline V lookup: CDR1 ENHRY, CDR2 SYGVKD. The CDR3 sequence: CAASRGETQYF. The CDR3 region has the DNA TGTGCCGCCTCCAGGGGGGAGACCCAGTACTTC.

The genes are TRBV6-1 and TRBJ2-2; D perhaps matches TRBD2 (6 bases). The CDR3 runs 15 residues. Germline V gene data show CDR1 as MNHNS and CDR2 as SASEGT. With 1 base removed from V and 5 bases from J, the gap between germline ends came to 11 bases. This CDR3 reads CASSEDPEGTGELFF. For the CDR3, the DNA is TGTGCCAGCAGTGAAGACCCGGAGGGAACCGGGGAGCTGTTTTTT.